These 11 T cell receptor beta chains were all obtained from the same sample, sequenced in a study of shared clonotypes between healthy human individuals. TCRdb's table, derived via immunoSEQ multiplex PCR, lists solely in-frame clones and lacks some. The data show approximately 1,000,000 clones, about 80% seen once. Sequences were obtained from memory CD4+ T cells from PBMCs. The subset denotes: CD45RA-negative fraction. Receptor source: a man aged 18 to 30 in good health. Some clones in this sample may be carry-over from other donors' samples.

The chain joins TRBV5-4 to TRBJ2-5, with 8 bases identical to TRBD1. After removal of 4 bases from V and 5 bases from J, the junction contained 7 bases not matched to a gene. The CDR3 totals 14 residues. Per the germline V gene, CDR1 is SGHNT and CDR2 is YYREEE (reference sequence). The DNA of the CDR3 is TGTGCCAGCAGCCGTGACAGGGGTGCGGAGACCCAGTACTTC. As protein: CASSRDRGAETQYF.

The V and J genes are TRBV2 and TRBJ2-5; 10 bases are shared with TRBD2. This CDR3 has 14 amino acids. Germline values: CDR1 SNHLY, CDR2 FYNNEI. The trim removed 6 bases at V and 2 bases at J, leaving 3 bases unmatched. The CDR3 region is CASRTSGTQETQYF. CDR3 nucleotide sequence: TGTGCCAGCAGAACTAGCGGGACACAAGAGACCCAGTACTTC.

The CDR3 bases are TGTGCCAGCAGCCAAGGGTCGGAGACCCAGTACTTC. Translated, it gives CASSQGSETQYF. The rearrangement uses TRBV11-2 and TRBJ2-5; D ambiguous. CDR3 size: 12 residues. Between the trimmed V and J ends, which lost 5 bases and 5 bases, there was a span of 9 bases. Germline V gene data show CDR1 as SGHAT and CDR2 as FQNNGV. Based on the CDR3 plus reference TRBV11-2 and TRBJ2-5, the full variable domain is EAGVAQSPRYKIIEKRQSVAFWCNPISGHATLYWYQQILGQGPKLLIQFQNNGVVDDSQLPKDRFSAERLKGVDSTLKIQPAKLEDSAVYLCASSQGSETQYFGPGTRLLVL.

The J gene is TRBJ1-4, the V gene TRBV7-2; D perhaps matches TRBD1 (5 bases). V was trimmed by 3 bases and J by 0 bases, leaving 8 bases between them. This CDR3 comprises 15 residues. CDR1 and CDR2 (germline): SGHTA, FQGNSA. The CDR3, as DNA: TGTGCCAGCAGCTTCCCGGGGGCAACTAATGAAAAACTGTTTTTT. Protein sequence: CASSFPGATNEKLFF.

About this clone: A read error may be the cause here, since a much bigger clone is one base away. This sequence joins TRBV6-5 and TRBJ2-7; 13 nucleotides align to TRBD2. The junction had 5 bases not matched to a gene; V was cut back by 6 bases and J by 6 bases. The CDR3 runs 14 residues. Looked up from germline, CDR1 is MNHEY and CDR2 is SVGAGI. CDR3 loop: CASSRLAGGSEQYF. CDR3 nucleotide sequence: TGTGCCAGCAGCCGACTAGCGGGAGGATCCGAGCAGTACTTC.

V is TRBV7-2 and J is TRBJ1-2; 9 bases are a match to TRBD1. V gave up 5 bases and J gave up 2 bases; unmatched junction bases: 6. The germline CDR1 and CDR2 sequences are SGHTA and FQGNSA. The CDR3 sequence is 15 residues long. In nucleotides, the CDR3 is TGTGCCAGCAGCCCGCAACAGGGGGCGAACTATGGCTACACCTTC. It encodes CASSPQQGANYGYTF.

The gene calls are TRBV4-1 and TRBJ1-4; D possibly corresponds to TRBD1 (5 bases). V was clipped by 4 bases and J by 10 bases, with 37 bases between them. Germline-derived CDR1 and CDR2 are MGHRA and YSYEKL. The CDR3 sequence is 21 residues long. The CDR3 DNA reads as TGCGCCAGCAGCCGAGGAATGAAACTCCCCCCCTCGGGGGTGGAAAAGGGAAAACTGTTTTTT. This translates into CASSRGMKLPPSGVEKGKLFF.

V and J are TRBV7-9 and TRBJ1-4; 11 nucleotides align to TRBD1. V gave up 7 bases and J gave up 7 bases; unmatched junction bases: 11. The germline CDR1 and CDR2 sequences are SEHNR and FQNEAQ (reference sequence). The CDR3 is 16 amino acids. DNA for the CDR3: TGTGCCAGCACCGTAGGACAGGGGGCATCTGGTGAAAAACTGTTTTTT. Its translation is CASTVGQGASGEKLFF.

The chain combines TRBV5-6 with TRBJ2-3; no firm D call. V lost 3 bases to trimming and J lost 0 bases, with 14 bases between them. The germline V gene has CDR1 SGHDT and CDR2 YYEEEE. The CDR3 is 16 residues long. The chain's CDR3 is CASSSGRGRSTDTQYF. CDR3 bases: TGTGCCAGCAGCTCCGGTCGCGGTAGGAGCACAGATACGCAGTATTTT.

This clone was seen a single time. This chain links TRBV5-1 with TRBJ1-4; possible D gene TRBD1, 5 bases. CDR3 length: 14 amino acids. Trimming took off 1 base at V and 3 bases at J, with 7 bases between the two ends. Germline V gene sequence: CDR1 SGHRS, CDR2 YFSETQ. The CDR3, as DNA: TGCGCCAGCAGCTTGAAGGGGTCTAATGAAAAACTGTTTTTT. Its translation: CASSLKGSNEKLFF. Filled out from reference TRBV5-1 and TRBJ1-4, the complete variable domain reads KAGVTQTPRYLIKTRGQQVTLSCSPISGHRSVSWYQQTPGQGLQFLFEYFSETQRNKGNFPGRFSGRQFSNSRSEMNVSTLELGDSALYLCASSLKGSNEKLFFGSGTQLSVL.

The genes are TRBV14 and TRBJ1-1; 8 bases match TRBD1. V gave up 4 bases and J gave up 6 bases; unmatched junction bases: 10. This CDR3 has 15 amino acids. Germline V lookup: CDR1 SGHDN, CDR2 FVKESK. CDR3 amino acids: CASSPVQGVRAEAFF. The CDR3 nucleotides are TGTGCCAGCAGCCCAGTACAGGGGGTTCGCGCTGAAGCTTTCTTT.